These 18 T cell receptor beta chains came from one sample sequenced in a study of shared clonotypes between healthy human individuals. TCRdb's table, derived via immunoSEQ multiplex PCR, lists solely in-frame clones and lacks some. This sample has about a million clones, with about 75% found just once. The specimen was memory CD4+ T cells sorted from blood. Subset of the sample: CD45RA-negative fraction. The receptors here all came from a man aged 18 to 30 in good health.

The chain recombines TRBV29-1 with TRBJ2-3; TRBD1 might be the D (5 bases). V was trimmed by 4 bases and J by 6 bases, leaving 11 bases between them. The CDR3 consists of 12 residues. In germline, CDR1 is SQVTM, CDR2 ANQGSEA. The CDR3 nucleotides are TGCAGCGTTGGACCGACAGTGGATACGCAGTATTTT. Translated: CSVGPTVDTQYF.

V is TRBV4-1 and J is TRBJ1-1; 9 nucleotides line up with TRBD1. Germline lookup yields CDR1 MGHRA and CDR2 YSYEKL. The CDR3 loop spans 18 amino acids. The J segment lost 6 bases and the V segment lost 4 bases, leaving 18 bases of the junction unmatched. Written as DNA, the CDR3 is TGCGCCAGCAGCCCGGGAACCGGGACAGGGCTCCGACGGGCTGAAGCTTTCTTT. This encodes CASSPGTGTGLRRAEAFF.

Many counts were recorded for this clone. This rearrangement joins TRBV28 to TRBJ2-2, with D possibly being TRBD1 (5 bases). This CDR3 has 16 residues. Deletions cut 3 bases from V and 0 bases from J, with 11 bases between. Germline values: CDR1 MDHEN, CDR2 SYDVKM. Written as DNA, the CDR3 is TGTGCCAGCAGTTTCTCGTCAGGGACGAACACCGGGGAGCTGTTTTTT. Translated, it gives CASSFSSGTNTGELFF.

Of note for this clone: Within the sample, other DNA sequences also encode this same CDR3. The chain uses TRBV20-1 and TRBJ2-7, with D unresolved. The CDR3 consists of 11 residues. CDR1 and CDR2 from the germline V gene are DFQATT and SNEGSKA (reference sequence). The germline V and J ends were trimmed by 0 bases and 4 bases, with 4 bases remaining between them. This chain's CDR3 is CSARDLYEQYF. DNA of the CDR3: TGCAGTGCTAGAGATCTATACGAGCAGTACTTC.

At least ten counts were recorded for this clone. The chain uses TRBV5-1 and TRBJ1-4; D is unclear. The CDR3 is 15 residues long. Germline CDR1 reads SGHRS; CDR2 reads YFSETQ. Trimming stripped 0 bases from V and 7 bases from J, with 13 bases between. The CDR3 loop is CASSLESAVGEKLFF. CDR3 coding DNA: TGCGCCAGCAGCTTGGAAAGTGCGGTGGGTGAAAAACTGTTTTTT.

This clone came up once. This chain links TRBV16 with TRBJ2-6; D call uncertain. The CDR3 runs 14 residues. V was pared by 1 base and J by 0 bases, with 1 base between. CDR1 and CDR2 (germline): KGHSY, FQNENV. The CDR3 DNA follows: TGTGCCAGCAGCCAATTCTCTGGGGCCAACGTCCTGACTTTC. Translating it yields CASSQFSGANVLTF.

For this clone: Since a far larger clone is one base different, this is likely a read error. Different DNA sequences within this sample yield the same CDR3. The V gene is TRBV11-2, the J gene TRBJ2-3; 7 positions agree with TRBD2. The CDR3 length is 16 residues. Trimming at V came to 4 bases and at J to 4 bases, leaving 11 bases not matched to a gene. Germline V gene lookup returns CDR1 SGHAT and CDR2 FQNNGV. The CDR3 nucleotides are TGTGCCAGCAGCTCCTCGACTAGTGGGAGGGCAGATACGCAGTATTTT. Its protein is CASSSSTSGRADTQYF.

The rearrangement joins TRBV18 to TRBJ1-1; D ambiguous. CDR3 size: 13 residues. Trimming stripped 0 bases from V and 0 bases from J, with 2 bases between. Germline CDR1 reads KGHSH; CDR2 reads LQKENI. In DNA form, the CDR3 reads TGTGCCAGCTCACCACCCGTGAACACTGAAGCTTTCTTT. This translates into CASSPPVNTEAFF.

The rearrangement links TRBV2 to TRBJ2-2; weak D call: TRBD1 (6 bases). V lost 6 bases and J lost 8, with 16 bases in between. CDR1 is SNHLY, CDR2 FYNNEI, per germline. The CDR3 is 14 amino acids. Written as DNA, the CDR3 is TGTGCCAGCAGAGGGACACCTAAGGGGGGGGAGCTGTTTTTT. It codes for CASRGTPKGGELFF. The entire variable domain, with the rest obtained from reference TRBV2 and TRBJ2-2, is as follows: EPEVTQTPSHQVTQMGQEVILRCVPISNHLYFYWYRQILGQKVEFLVSFYNNEISEKSEIFDDQFSVERPDGSNFTLKIRSTKLEDSAMYFCASRGTPKGGELFFGEGSRLTVL.

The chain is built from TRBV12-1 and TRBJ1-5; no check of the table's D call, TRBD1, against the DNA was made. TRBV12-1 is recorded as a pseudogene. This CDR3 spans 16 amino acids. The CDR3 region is CASSSSDRVINQPQHF. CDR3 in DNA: TGTGCCAGCAGCTCATCGGACAGGGTAATCAATCAGCCCCAGCATTTT.

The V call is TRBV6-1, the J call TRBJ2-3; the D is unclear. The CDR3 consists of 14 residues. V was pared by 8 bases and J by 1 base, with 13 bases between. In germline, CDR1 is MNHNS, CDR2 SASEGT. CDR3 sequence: CASPRDGRTDTQYF. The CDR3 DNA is TGTGCCAGCCCTCGTGACGGGCGCACAGATACGCAGTATTTT.

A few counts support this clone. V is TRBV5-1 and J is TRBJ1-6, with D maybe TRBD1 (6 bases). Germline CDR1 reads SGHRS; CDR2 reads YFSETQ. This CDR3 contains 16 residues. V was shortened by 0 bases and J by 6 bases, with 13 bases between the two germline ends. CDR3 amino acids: CASSLDGDTFNSPLHF. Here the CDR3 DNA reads TGCGCCAGCAGCTTGGATGGGGACACTTTTAATTCACCCCTCCACTTT.

This chain's CDR3 is CASSEGTVMTEQYF. CDR3 sequence (DNA): TGCGCCAGCAGTGAAGGGACAGTGATGACCGAGCAGTACTTC. The J gene is TRBJ2-7, the V gene TRBV10-1; 7 bases line up with TRBD1. V gave up 3 bases and J gave up 6 bases; unmatched junction bases: 8. Germline V gene lookup returns CDR1 WNHNN and CDR2 SYGVQD (reference sequence). The CDR3 sequence is 14 residues long.

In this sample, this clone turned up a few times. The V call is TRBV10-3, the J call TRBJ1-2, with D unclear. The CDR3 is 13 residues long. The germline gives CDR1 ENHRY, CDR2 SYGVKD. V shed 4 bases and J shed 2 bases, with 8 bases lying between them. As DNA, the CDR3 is TGTGCCATCAGTGTTGAGTTGAACTATGGCTACACCTTC. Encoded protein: CAISVELNYGYTF.

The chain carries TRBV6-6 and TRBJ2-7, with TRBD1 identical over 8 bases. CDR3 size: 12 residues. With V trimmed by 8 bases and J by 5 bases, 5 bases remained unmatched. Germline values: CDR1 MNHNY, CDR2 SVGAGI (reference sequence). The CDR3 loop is CASSHRGNEQYF. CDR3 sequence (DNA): TGTGCCAGCTCCCACAGGGGGAACGAGCAGTACTTC.

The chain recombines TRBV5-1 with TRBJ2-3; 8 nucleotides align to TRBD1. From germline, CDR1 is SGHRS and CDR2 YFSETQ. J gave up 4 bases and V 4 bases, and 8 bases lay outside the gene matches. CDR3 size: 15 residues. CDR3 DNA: TGCGCCAGCAGCCCGGACAGGGCGTACGCAGATACGCAGTATTTT. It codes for CASSPDRAYADTQYF.

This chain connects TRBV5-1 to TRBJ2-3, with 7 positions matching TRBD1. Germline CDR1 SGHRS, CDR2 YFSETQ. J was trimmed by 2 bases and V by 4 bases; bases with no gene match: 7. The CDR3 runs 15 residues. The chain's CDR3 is CASSPLGQNTDTQYF. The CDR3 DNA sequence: TGCGCCAGCAGCCCTCTGGGACAGAACACAGATACGCAGTATTTT. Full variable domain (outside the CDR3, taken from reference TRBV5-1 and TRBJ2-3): KAGVTQTPRYLIKTRGQQVTLSCSPISGHRSVSWYQQTPGQGLQFLFEYFSETQRNKGNFPGRFSGRQFSNSRSEMNVSTLELGDSALYLCASSPLGQNTDTQYFGPGTRLTVL.

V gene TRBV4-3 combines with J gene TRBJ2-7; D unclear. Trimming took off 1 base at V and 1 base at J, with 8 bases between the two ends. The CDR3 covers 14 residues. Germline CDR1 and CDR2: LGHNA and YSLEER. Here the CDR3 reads CASSQGIGSYEQYF. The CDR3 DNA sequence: TGCGCCAGCAGCCAAGGTATCGGATCCTACGAGCAGTACTTC.